This TCR beta chain was profiled in a study of blood T cell repertoires in COVID-19 (dated by TCRdb to 2020 to 2021). Describing the broader study: The collaborator samples originated in the United States, Italy and Spain and spanned the acute and convalescent phases of COVID-19. The prospective study material was composed of cDNA or gDNA derived from T cells, B-cell-depleted T cells, or PBMCs. The dataset comprised deeply sampled blood TCRbeta repertoires from subjects exposed to, actively infected with, or recovered from COVID-19. The repertoires were made available in a free public database intended to serve as a resource for research on the immune response to SARS-CoV-2. Samples were obtained from the ongoing ImmuneRACE study (first 160 participants) and from about 1,300 subjects provided by 6 global collaborators. A de-identified subject ID, COVID-19 status, age in years and sex were almost always included in the sample metadata. Where HLA class I and class II types were available, the types were taken from metadata supplied by the sample provider, not from assay-based typing.

As to this clone: Its antigen has not been determined. No clone much larger than this one lies a single base away; base qualities are absent.

The immunoSEQ Assay, a bias-controlled multiplex PCR, was used to amplify TCRbeta CDR3 regions from genomic DNA. In the original analysis: Within the assay, amplification of reference gene primers was used to estimate how many nucleated cells each sample contained. To quantify the absolute abundance of each unique TCRbeta CDR3 rearrangement, sequence reads were collapsed and filtered. For each sample, productive Simpson clonality was calculated as the square root of Simpson's diversity index over productive rearrangements. TCRdb's version of the immuneACCESS table is confined to in-frame rearrangements and falls short of the full clone set. An unresolved V gene accounts for under half of the shortfall where checked; the remainder is of unknown origin. V and J calls plus clone size are reproduced from that table; the DNA served to infer D and trimming. Here the sample has 150,000 to 200,000 clones; roughly 80% occur a single time. The top ten clonotypes cover approximately 19% of the sample.

Collaborating institutions collected whole blood in K2EDTA tubes following their own protocols. For TCRbeta analysis, collaborators shipped samples in one of three forms: frozen whole blood, isolated PBMCs, or DNA extracted from either of those sample types. What the study reported, not specific to this receptor: The amount of clinical and demographic metadata varied by source and participant and was provided uncurated.

The CDR3 starts with the cysteine, ends with the phenylalanine, and has 14 residues. Only CDR3 DNA is held: 42 bases, read in frame from base 1. Trimming at the junction amounts to 4 bases on V and 0 bases on J, and the germline ends lie 10 bases apart. CDR1 and CDR2 were assigned from the germline V gene as SGHDN and FVKESK. The sequencing sample was made of peripheral blood. The origin of this receptor is an elderly woman with acute or convalescent COVID-19. The sequence is built from TRBV14 and TRBJ2-7; the D gene is perhaps TRBD2, on 6 matching bases. CDR3 reads: CASSPGGISYEQYF. At the DNA level, the sequence is TGTGCCAGCAGCCCCGGCGGGATCTCCTACGAGCAGTACTTC.